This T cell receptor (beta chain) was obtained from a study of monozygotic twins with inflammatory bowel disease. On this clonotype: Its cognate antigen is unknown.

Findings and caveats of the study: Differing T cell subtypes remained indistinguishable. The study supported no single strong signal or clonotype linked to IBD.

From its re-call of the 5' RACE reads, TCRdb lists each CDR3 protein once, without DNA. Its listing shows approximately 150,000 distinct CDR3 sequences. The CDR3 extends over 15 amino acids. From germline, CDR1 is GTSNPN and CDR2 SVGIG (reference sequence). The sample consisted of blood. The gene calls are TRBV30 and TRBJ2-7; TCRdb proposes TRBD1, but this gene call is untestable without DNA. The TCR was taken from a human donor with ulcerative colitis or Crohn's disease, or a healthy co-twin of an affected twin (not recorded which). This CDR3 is CAWRATGTASYEQYF. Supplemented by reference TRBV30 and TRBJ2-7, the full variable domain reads SQTIHQWPATLVQPVGSPLSLECTVEGTSNPNLYWYRQAAGRGLQLLFYSVGIGQISSEVPQNLSASRPQDRQFILSSKKLLLSDSGFYLCAWRATGTASYEQYFGPGTRLTVT.